These 22 T cell receptor beta chains originate from one sample sequenced in a study of CDR3 diversity in severe acne. TCRdb reprocessed the PCR reads via MiXCR and lists one record per CDR3 protein. This sample has roughly 100,000 distinct CDR3 sequences, with around 53% found just once. Sequencing was performed on blood. Receptor source: a male donor with acne.

This clonotype showed up many times. Possible read error: a much larger clone is one base away. The final CDR3 position lacks the conserved phenylalanine or tryptophan, pointing to a likely read error. V gene TRBV28 combines with J gene TRBJ2-7; TRBD1 agrees at 9 bases. The CDR3 is made up of 12 amino acids. V lost 8 bases and J lost 1; bases outside the gene matches: 0. The germline gives CDR1 MDHEN, CDR2 SYDVKM. For the CDR3, the DNA is TGTGCCAGCGGGACAGGGTCCTACGAGCAGTACTCC. This translates into CASGTGSYEQYS.

This clonotype has only a few counts. The chain carries TRBV5-8 and TRBJ2-2, with D perhaps assigned TRBD1 or TRBD2 (6 bases each). V was trimmed by 4 bases and J by 4 bases, leaving 8 bases between them. CDR3 size: 13 residues. CDR1 is SGHTS and CDR2 is YDEGEE in the germline V gene. The CDR3 loop reads CASSPGATGELFF. CDR3 in DNA: TGTGCCAGCAGCCCGGGGGCCACCGGGGAGCTGTTTTTT.

The sample holds a few counts of this clonotype. The chain links TRBV6-6 to TRBJ1-1, with 7 nucleotides matching TRBD1. The CDR3 runs to 16 residues. The junction had 12 bases not matched to a gene; V was cut back by 2 bases and J by 6 bases. The V gene's germline CDR1 is MNHNY and CDR2 SVGAGI (reference sequence). CDR3 region: CASSYALTGPGSEAFF. DNA of the CDR3: TGTGCCAGCAGTTACGCCTTGACAGGGCCAGGCTCTGAAGCTTTCTTT.

This clonotype was recorded once. The chain is built from TRBV5-1 and TRBJ2-5; D call uncertain. Germline-derived CDR1 and CDR2 are SGHRS and YFSETQ. The V end was cut by 0 bases, the J end by 5 bases, with 11 bases between. The CDR3 sequence is 14 residues long. CDR3 residues: CASSLEGLAETQYF. The CDR3 bases are TGCGCCAGCAGCTTGGAAGGCCTGGCGGAGACCCAGTACTTC. Based on the CDR3 plus reference TRBV5-1 and TRBJ2-5, the full variable domain is KAGVTQTPRYLIKTRGQQVTLSCSPISGHRSVSWYQQTPGQGLQFLFEYFSETQRNKGNFPGRFSGRQFSNSRSEMNVSTLELGDSALYLCASSLEGLAETQYFGPGTRLLVL.

The V call is TRBV20-1, the J call TRBJ2-7, with D hard to call. Germline V gene data show CDR1 as DFQATT and CDR2 as SNEGSKA (reference sequence). V was pared by 1 base and J by 3 bases, with 7 bases between. The CDR3 totals 12 residues. CDR3 residues: CSARGDNYEQYF. The CDR3, as DNA: TGCAGTGCTAGAGGTGATAACTACGAGCAGTACTTC.

The chain employs TRBV6-5 and TRBJ1-5, with a tentative D call TRBD1 (6 bases). The V end was cut by 6 bases, the J end by 5 bases, with 20 bases between. The germline CDR1 and CDR2 sequences are MNHEY and SVGAGI. The CDR3 sequence is 16 residues long. In nucleotides, the CDR3 is TGTGCCAGCAGAATCCGACAGGCGGATCAGTATCAGCCCCAGCATTTT. Translated: CASRIRQADQYQPQHF.

The J gene is TRBJ2-2, the V gene TRBV19, with D hard to call. Germline V gene lookup returns CDR1 LNHDA and CDR2 SQIVND (reference sequence). Trimming took 7 bases from V and 2 from J, leaving 8 bases between them. The CDR3 is 13 residues long. CDR3 in DNA: TGTGCCAGTATGGCTAAAAACACCGGGGAGCTGTTTTTT. Translation: CASMAKNTGELFF.

This clonotype is medium-sized by share. This sequence joins TRBV18 and TRBJ1-2, with D possibly TRBD1 on 5 matching bases. The CDR3 runs to 13 residues. Trimming shortened V by 3 bases and J by 7 bases, and 12 bases separated the two germline ends. Per germline, CDR1 KGHSH and CDR2 LQKENI. The DNA of the CDR3 is TGTGCCAGCTCACCGGGGGACCTCGCTGGCTACACCTTC. Its translation is CASSPGDLAGYTF.

This clonotype was detected ten times or more. The chain has TRBV5-1 and TRBJ2-5; 8 bases align to TRBD1. Germline trimming cut 7 bases from V and 2 bases from J; bases unmatched to any gene: 10. The CDR3 loop spans 15 amino acids. Germline V gene sequence: CDR1 SGHRS, CDR2 YFSETQ. CDR3 DNA: TGCGCCAGCCGACCCGGGACAGGTCCACAAGAGACCCAGTACTTC. Its translation is CASRPGTGPQETQYF.

The chain uses TRBV7-2 and TRBJ1-2; a weak D match, TRBD1 (5 bases). V lost 4 bases, J lost 2 bases, and 8 bases lay in between. Per the germline V gene, CDR1 is SGHTA and CDR2 is FQGNSA. This CDR3 has 13 amino acids. The CDR3 coding sequence is TGTGCCAGCAGCTCGACAGAAAACTATGGCTACACCTTC. Residues: CASSSTENYGYTF.

This clonotype was observed at least ten times. The chain uses TRBV12-3 or TRBV12-4 and TRBJ1-1; D unclear. This CDR3 has 13 residues. V lost 6 bases, J lost 1 base, and 9 bases lay in between. The CDR3 region is CASSLEGNTEAFF. The CDR3 DNA follows: TGTGCCAGCAGCCTAGAGGGGAACACTGAAGCTTTCTTT.

Many counts were recorded for this clonotype. The chain combines TRBV12-3 or TRBV12-4 with TRBJ2-7; D gene unclear. CDR3 length equals 14 residues. Between the trimmed V and J ends, which lost 5 bases and 3 bases, there was a span of 14 bases. The DNA of the CDR3 is TGTGCCAGCAGTCCAAGTAGTGCCCTCTACGAGCAGTACTTC. It specifies CASSPSSALYEQYF.

About this clonotype: A much larger clone differs by one base, so this may be a read error. The chain has TRBV20-1 and TRBJ2-5, with D unclear. Germline CDR1 DFQATT, CDR2 SNEGSKA (reference sequence). The CDR3 is made up of 12 amino acids. Here the CDR3 DNA reads TGCAGTGCTAGGCTGGGCCAAGAGACCCAGCACTTC. This translates into CSARLGQETQHF.

V and J are TRBV20-1 and TRBJ2-2; maybe TRBD1 (6 bases). Germline lookup yields CDR1 DFQATT and CDR2 SNEGSKA (reference sequence). V was shortened by 5 bases and J by 0 bases, with 16 bases between the two germline ends. This CDR3 is built from 16 residues. The CDR3 reads CSALLGGLTNTGELFF. CDR3 nucleotides: TGCAGTGCTCTTCTTGGGGGCCTTACGAACACCGGGGAGCTGTTTTTT.

V gene TRBV4-1 combines with J gene TRBJ1-1; TRBD1 might be the D (5 bases). Trimming removed 5 bases from V and 3 bases from J, with 28 bases in between. The CDR3 sequence is 19 residues long. The germline CDR1 and CDR2 sequences are MGHRA and YSYEKL. The CDR3 DNA reads TGCGCCAGCAGCTTTCCGCCGGGCAGGGCGAAGAGAGGCGACACTGAAGCTTTCTTT. Its protein is CASSFPPGRAKRGDTEAFF.

The CDR3 coding sequence is TGTGCCAGCAGCTTAGAGGGGCTTAGTTGGTCCTACGAGCAGTACTTC. It translates to CASSLEGLSWSYEQYF. The genes are TRBV11-2 and TRBJ2-7, with D possibly TRBD1 on 5 matching bases. Germline-derived CDR1 and CDR2 are SGHAT and FQNNGV. This CDR3 is 16 amino acids long. Trimming removed 0 bases at V and 1 base at J, with 13 bases between.

This clonotype was counted at least ten times. The chain joins TRBV28 to TRBJ1-6, with a tentative D call TRBD1 (6 bases). The CDR3 consists of 19 residues. CDR1 and CDR2 (germline): MDHEN, SYDVKM. The germline V and J ends were trimmed by 7 bases and 0 bases, with 22 bases remaining between them. The CDR3 nucleotides read TGTGCCAGCATTTCCGACAGGCTGGTCACGAGCTCCTATAATTCACCCCTCCACTTT. Protein: CASISDRLVTSSYNSPLHF.

For this clonotype: Given a much more abundant clone one base away, this may be a read error. The V call is TRBV5-5, the J call TRBJ1-5, with 7 bases lining up with TRBD1. The CDR3 is 15 residues long. Germline-derived CDR1 and CDR2 are SGHKS and YYEKEE (reference sequence). CDR3 in amino acids: CASSTGTVSSQPQHF. DNA for the CDR3: TGTGCCAGCAGCACCGGGACAGTTAGCAGTCAGCCCCAGCATTTT.

With respect to this clonotype: An end of the junction does not agree with germline; a read error may underlie this. This chain connects TRBV12-3 or TRBV12-4 to TRBJ2-5; D is undetermined. This CDR3 is 11 amino acids long. The CDR3 loop is CASSLQETRYF. CDR3 sequence (DNA): TGTGCCAGTAGTCTTCAAGAGACCCGGTACTTC.

The rearrangement links TRBV2 to TRBJ2-7; 11 bases align to TRBD2. The CDR3 is 16 residues long. Per germline, CDR1 SNHLY and CDR2 FYNNEI. Trimming removed 5 bases from V and 5 bases from J; junction bases left unmatched: 11. The CDR3 coding sequence is TGTGCCAGCAGTTATAGCGGGAGGGGCCCGTGGGACGAGCAGTACTTC. The encoded protein is CASSYSGRGPWDEQYF.

The chain is built from TRBV28 and TRBJ2-2; 8 bases are shared with TRBD2. The CDR3 is 16 residues long. Germline V gene lookup returns CDR1 MDHEN and CDR2 SYDVKM. Germline trimming cut 7 bases from V and 7 bases from J; bases unmatched to any gene: 14. As DNA, the CDR3 is TGTGCCAGCACCACGCGGCCGGGAGGGTCGAACGGGGAGCTGTTTTTT. This sequence encodes CASTTRPGGSNGELFF.

This clonotype was counted ten times or more. This chain links TRBV10-3 with TRBJ1-5; TRBD1 might be the D (5 bases). Per germline, CDR1 ENHRY and CDR2 SYGVKD. This CDR3 spans 15 amino acids. V shed 0 bases and J shed 2 bases, with 8 bases lying between them. The CDR3 DNA sequence: TGTGCCATCAGTGAGTCGCGGGGGGGCAATCAGCCCCAGCATTTT. It yields the protein CAISESRGGNQPQHF.